This T cell receptor beta chain was sequenced during a study of regulatory T cells in long-lasting Graves disease. Study-wide background: In persistent Graves' disease, antithyroid drugs had been taken for over 5 years and TSH receptor antibodies stayed positive. General study points: Persistent patients had a count of shared public clonotypes (around 2,700) that exceeded that of new patients (about 970). When disease was persistent, TRBV28, TRBJ1-2 and TRBJ2-5 were the favored segments.

This clonotype was seen many times. The antigen is undetermined. The time point was: persistent/refractory GD, antithyroid drugs over 5 years with positive TRAb. From RNA extracted from PBMCs, the TCR library was made. CDR1 SGHTA and CDR2 FQGTGA come from the germline V gene. V was clipped by 5 bases and J by 4 bases; unmatched bases: 6. The CDR3 runs 16 residues. Combining iRepertoire HTBI primers with Arm-PCR of CDR3 regions, the authors built TCR beta libraries. Per the original data handling: Gene usage covered 50 to 75 TRBV and 11 to 15 TRBJ segments. A single record per CDR3 protein comes from TCRdb applying MiXCR to the multiplex PCR reads. These V and J calls derive from TCRdb rather than the authors' analysis. Here the sample spans about 310,000 distinct CDR3 sequences, roughly 21% being singletons.

The material sequenced was peripheral blood mononuclear cells (PBMCs), taken when the disease was refractory, from a patient treated with antithyroid drugs. The TCR comes from a female donor with Graves disease. This sequence joins TRBV7-3 and TRBJ2-5; 14 nucleotides line up with TRBD2. CDR3 sequence reads: CASSLGLAGAGETQYF. The CDR3 DNA is TGTGCCAGCAGCCTGGGACTAGCGGGAGCGGGAGAGACCCAGTACTTC. Full variable domain (missing parts from reference TRBV7-3 and TRBJ2-5): GAGVSQTPSNKVTEKGKYVELRCDPISGHTALYWYRQSLGQGPEFLIYFQGTGAADDSGLPNDRFFAVRPEGSVSTLKIQRTERGDSAVYLCASSLGLAGAGETQYFGPGTRLLVL.